This T cell receptor beta chain was recovered during a study of T cells in Graves' hyperthyroidism and ophthalmopathy. This clonotype showed up many times. Amplified TCR beta CDR3 regions derived from RNA transcripts. With the HTBI primer set, the TCR CDR3 went through a first round of RT-PCR. TCRdb re-analysed the multiplex PCR reads in MiXCR, keeping a single row per CDR3 protein. The sample has about 290,000 distinct CDR3 sequences, roughly 15% seen once. Unmatched junction bases numbered 4, after V lost 2 bases and J lost 4 bases. The CDR3 extends over 15 amino acids. CDR1 is KGHSH, CDR2 LQKENI, per germline.

V usage is TRBV18 and J usage is TRBJ1-1, with 10 bases matching TRBD1. Material for sequencing was blood. This receptor was obtained from a middle-aged woman with Graves' hyperthyroidism. CDR3 in DNA: TGTGCCAGCTCACCAAAAAGACAGGGGGCCACTGAAGCTTTCTTT. Protein sequence: CASSPKRQGATEAFF.